A selection of T cell receptor beta chains follows, all from one sample in a study of CD8 T cells in Susac syndrome. MiXCR was run by TCRdb on the immunoSEQ multiplex PCR reads, yielding one entry per CDR3 protein. The repertoire has 200,000 or so distinct CDR3 sequences, 90% to 95% of them found once; the top ten carry 0.093%. The sequencing input was CD4+ T cells from PBMCs. These receptors originate from a human donor with multiple sclerosis. The CDR3 runs from the conserved cysteine through the conserved F or W. The order of the fields is D gene, J gene, V gene, clone size, CDR3 protein, CDR3 DNA. A D gene is named only where the DNA matches it firmly. Clone size is not always given. Where it is, it says once, few, many or a class for expanded clones.

d_gene: -; j_gene: TRBJ2-7; v_gene: TRBV4-2; abundance: -; CDR3aa: CASSQVGYGYEQYF; CDR3nt: TGTGCCAGCAGCCAAGTGGGGTATGGCTACGAGCAGTACTTC
d_gene: TRBD1; j_gene: TRBJ2-3; v_gene: TRBV4-1; abundance: -; CDR3aa: CASSLRDRGSDTQYF; CDR3nt: TGCGCCAGCAGCCTGAGGGACAGGGGATCAGATACGCAGTATTTT
d_gene: -; j_gene: TRBJ2-1; v_gene: TRBV3-1; abundance: -; CDR3aa: CASSQATGTTQFF; CDR3nt: TGTGCCAGCAGCCAAGCGACCGGGACAACCCAGTTCTTC
d_gene: -; j_gene: TRBJ2-3; v_gene: TRBV7-2; abundance: -; CDR3aa: CASSLEGGVRTDTQYF; CDR3nt: TGTGCCAGCAGCTTAGAGGGAGGAGTTCGCACAGATACGCAGTATTTT
d_gene: -; j_gene: TRBJ2-4; v_gene: TRBV9; abundance: -; CDR3aa: CASSDENIQYF; CDR3nt: TGTGCCAGCAGCGATGAAAACATTCAGTACTTC
d_gene: -; j_gene: TRBJ1-4; v_gene: TRBV9; abundance: -; CDR3aa: CASSKQGSLEKLFF; CDR3nt: TGTGCCAGCAGCAAACAGGGCTCGTTGGAAAAACTGTTTTTT
d_gene: -; j_gene: TRBJ2-7; v_gene: TRBV18; abundance: -; CDR3aa: CASSPNTGDEQYF; CDR3nt: TGTGCCAGCTCACCAAACACGGGTGACGAGCAGTACTTC
d_gene: -; j_gene: TRBJ2-3; v_gene: TRBV27; abundance: -; CDR3aa: CASSLSWGRIDTQYF; CDR3nt: TGTGCCAGCAGTTTATCTTGGGGGCGGATAGATACGCAGTATTTT
d_gene: TRBD1; j_gene: TRBJ1-6; v_gene: TRBV30; abundance: -; CDR3aa: CAWSVGGAGSPLHF; CDR3nt: TGTGCCTGGAGTGTAGGGGGCGCGGGGTCACCCCTCCACTTT
d_gene: TRBD1; j_gene: TRBJ2-7; v_gene: TRBV29-1; abundance: -; CDR3aa: CSAGTGIYEQYF; CDR3nt: TGCAGCGCTGGGACAGGGATCTACGAGCAGTACTTC
d_gene: TRBD1; j_gene: TRBJ2-7; v_gene: TRBV23-1; abundance: -; CDR3aa: CATTIPGQKCNEQYF; CDR3nt: TGCGCCACCACAATCCCGGGACAGAAATGTAACGAGCAGTACTTC
d_gene: -; j_gene: TRBJ1-4; v_gene: TRBV2; abundance: -; CDR3aa: CASSDGYYGKLFF; CDR3nt: TGTGCCAGCAGTGATGGTTATTACGGAAAACTGTTTTTT
d_gene: -; j_gene: TRBJ2-4; v_gene: TRBV19; abundance: -; CDR3aa: CASSIHATGARKNIQYF; CDR3nt: TGTGCCAGTAGTATCCATGCCACCGGGGCCAGAAAAAACATTCAGTACTTC
d_gene: -; j_gene: TRBJ2-7; v_gene: TRBV29-1; abundance: few; CDR3aa: CSVGGSEQYF; CDR3nt: TGCAGCGTTGGGGGGAGTGAGCAGTACTTC
d_gene: -; j_gene: TRBJ2-5; v_gene: TRBV5-1; abundance: -; CDR3aa: CASSLSPSTEETQYF; CDR3nt: TGCGCCAGCAGCTTGTCCCCTTCGACAGAAGAGACCCAGTACTTC
d_gene: -; j_gene: TRBJ2-7; v_gene: TRBV7-9; abundance: -; CDR3aa: CASSSPTASSYEQYF; CDR3nt: TGTGCCAGCAGCTCGCCGACAGCTTCCTCCTACGAGCAGTACTTC
d_gene: -; j_gene: TRBJ2-6; v_gene: TRBV9; abundance: -; CDR3aa: CASSVEAGAGANVLTF; CDR3nt: TGTGCCAGCAGCGTAGAAGCTGGGGCAGGGGCCAACGTCCTGACTTTC
d_gene: -; j_gene: TRBJ1-2; v_gene: TRBV6-2/TRBV6-3; abundance: -; CDR3aa: CASRAQSYGYTF; CDR3nt: TGTGCCAGCAGGGCACAGAGCTATGGCTACACCTTC
d_gene: -; j_gene: TRBJ2-5; v_gene: TRBV12-3/TRBV12-4; abundance: -; CDR3aa: CASSLVRGVGETQYF; CDR3nt: TGTGCCAGCAGTTTAGTTCGGGGAGTGGGAGAGACCCAGTACTTC
d_gene: -; j_gene: TRBJ2-3; v_gene: TRBV20-1; abundance: -; CDR3aa: CSAPRRGGTDTQYF; CDR3nt: TGCAGTGCTCCCCGGCGGGGTGGCACAGATACGCAGTATTTT
d_gene: -; j_gene: TRBJ2-7; v_gene: TRBV5-4; abundance: -; CDR3aa: CASSVGRYEQYF; CDR3nt: TGTGCCAGCAGCGTAGGACGGTACGAGCAGTACTTC